Each of the 12 T cell receptor beta chains below was sequenced from the same sample in a study of blood T cells in healthy people across ages. Sample-barcoded 5' priming and a J-beta primer mix drove a second PCR of roughly 6 to 12 cycles. TCRdb called the 5' RACE reads again in MiXCR, with one record for every CDR3 protein. The sample carries about 830,000 distinct CDR3 sequences, less than 80% recorded once. Source material: blood. The receptors shown here come from a man aged 25 to 40 in good health.

The CDR3 protein is CVSGTTSEQYF. The CDR3 nucleotides are TGTGTCTCCGGGACTACCTCCGAGCAGTACTTC. The V call is TRBV6-2 or TRBV6-3, the J call TRBJ2-7; 7 positions match TRBD2. Looked up from germline, CDR1 is MNHEY and CDR2 is SVGEGT. The CDR3 extends over 11 amino acids.

This clonotype was seen a few times. The rearrangement uses TRBV7-8 and TRBJ2-5; 11 positions agree with TRBD2. The CDR3 loop spans 17 amino acids. Germline values: CDR1 SGHVS, CDR2 FQNEAQ. V dropped 4 bases and J dropped 2; count of bases not matched to a gene: 9. CDR3 DNA: TGTGCCAGCAGCTCACCGATGGGACTAGCGGCTCAAGAGACCCAGTACTTC. Protein: CASSSPMGLAAQETQYF.

CDR3 loop: CAISSGGTYNEQFF. The CDR3 DNA reads as TGTGCCATCAGCAGCGGGGGCACTTACAATGAGCAGTTCTTC. This rearrangement joins TRBV10-3 to TRBJ2-1, with TRBD2 matching 8 bases. The CDR3 length is 14 residues. Trimming removed 6 bases from V and 4 bases from J; junction bases left unmatched: 5. CDR1 and CDR2 from the germline V gene are ENHRY and SYGVKD.

This clonotype occurred a few times. V gene TRBV29-1 combines with J gene TRBJ2-5, with D perhaps TRBD2 (5 bases). V lost 5 bases to trimming and J lost 7 bases, with 8 bases between them. The CDR3 loop spans 10 amino acids. Germline assignment: CDR1 SQVTM and CDR2 ANQGSEA. CDR3 in amino acids: CSVWERTQYF. CDR3 DNA sequence: TGCAGCGTTTGGGAGAGGACCCAGTACTTC.

This sequence joins TRBV20-1 and TRBJ2-3, with D maybe TRBD2 (6 bases). The CDR3 contains 12 residues. V shed 5 bases and J shed 6 bases, with 12 bases lying between them. Germline CDR1 reads DFQATT; CDR2 reads SNEGSKA (reference sequence). The CDR3 sequence is CSAVRLEDTQYF. The CDR3 nucleotides read TGCAGTGCTGTAAGACTAGAGGATACGCAGTATTTT.

V is TRBV20-1 and J is TRBJ2-1; 9 nucleotides agree with TRBD1. Germline CDR1 reads DFQATT; CDR2 reads SNEGSKA (reference sequence). The ends lost 5 bases at V and 8 bases at J; junction bases unmatched: 7. This CDR3 region has 13 residues. DNA of the CDR3: TGCAGTGCTGGCGGGACAGGGATCTATGAGCAGTTCTTC. Encoded protein: CSAGGTGIYEQFF.

V gene TRBV21-1 combines with J gene TRBJ2-6; TRBD1 is the table's D call and was not checked against the DNA. TRBV21-1 is a documented pseudogene. The CDR3 has 19 amino acids. The chain's CDR3 is CASSKAPNRGWCGANVLTF. The DNA of the CDR3 is TGTGCCAGCAGCAAAGCGCCCAACAGGGGGTGGTGTGGGGCCAACGTCCTGACTTTC.

V and J are TRBV3-1 and TRBJ1-2; D gene ambiguous. This CDR3 has 15 residues. Germline-derived CDR1 and CDR2 are LGHDT and YNNKEL (reference sequence). V was pared by 0 bases and J by 5 bases, with 13 bases between. DNA for the CDR3: TGTGCCAGCAGCCAAGATAGCGGCGACAAATATGGCTACACCTTC. Protein product: CASSQDSGDKYGYTF.

This chain links TRBV5-1 with TRBJ2-5; TRBD1 matches 7 bases. Germline lookup yields CDR1 SGHRS and CDR2 YFSETQ. This CDR3 spans 16 amino acids. Losses at the gene ends were 5 bases for V and 5 bases for J; bases not matched to a gene: 15. The CDR3: CASSRDSDIRRETQYF. The CDR3 nucleotides read TGCGCCAGCAGTCGGGACAGCGATATACGCAGGGAGACCCAGTACTTC.

The sample holds a few counts of this clonotype. V is TRBV29-1 and J is TRBJ2-5; TRBD1 aligns across 7 bases. V was clipped by 4 bases and J by 3 bases; unmatched bases: 5. CDR1 and CDR2 from the germline V gene are SQVTM and ANQGSEA. This CDR3 comprises 13 residues. The CDR3 loop is CSVGGRGKETQYF. Written as DNA, the CDR3 is TGCAGCGTTGGTGGCAGGGGGAAAGAGACCCAGTACTTC. Full variable domain (missing parts from reference TRBV29-1 and TRBJ2-5): SAVISQKPSRDICQRGTSLTIQCQVDSQVTMMFWYRQQPGQSLTLIATANQGSEATYESGFVIDKFPISRPNLTFSTLTVSNMSPEDSSIYLCSVGGRGKETQYFGPGTRLLVL.

The chain links TRBV7-9 to TRBJ1-3; D is uncertain. The CDR3 loop spans 15 amino acids. In germline, CDR1 is SEHNR, CDR2 FQNEAQ (reference sequence). Trimming cost V 6 bases and J 5 bases, with 17 bases left between them. DNA of the CDR3: TGTGCCAGCAGACCTCCCCGGACCGCTCGAAACACCATATATTTT. Residues: CASRPPRTARNTIYF. Full variable domain (rest looked up from reference TRBV7-9 and TRBJ1-3): DTGVSQNPRHKITKRGQNVTFRCDPISEHNRLYWYRQTLGQGPEFLTYFQNEAQLEKSRLLSDRFSAERPKGSFSTLEIQRTEQGDSAMYLCASRPPRTARNTIYFGEGSWLTVV.

The chain employs TRBV7-8 and TRBJ1-2; D is undetermined. The V end was cut by 5 bases, the J end by 7 bases, with 11 bases between. The CDR3 covers 12 residues. Germline loops: CDR1 SGHVS, CDR2 FQNEAQ. The CDR3: CASSIRNLGYTF. The DNA for the CDR3 is TGTGCCAGCAGCATCCGGAATCTTGGCTACACCTTC.